A selection of T cell receptor beta chains follows, all from one sample in a study of blood T cell repertoires in COVID-19. Data came from immunoSEQ multiplex PCR; TCRdb stores just in-frame clones and leaves some out. The sample lists about 300,000 clones, 75% to 95% seen once, with about 7% in the top ten. The sample taken for sequencing was peripheral blood. The receptors here all came from a woman aged 30 to 39 with COVID-19, enrolled during active disease. Each CDR3 is given with its conserved first and last residue. The order of the fields is V gene, CDR3 protein.

TRBV6-2/TRBV6-3 CASSYMGGYEQYF
TRBV14 CASSLAGGSYNEQFF
TRBV11-2 CASSLWAGGSTEAFF
TRBV10-2 CASSGGSTDTQYF
TRBV19 CASSITGTNNYGYTF
TRBV7-9 CASSLAKQLAGGPHEQFF
TRBV7-2 CASRAATGPPYNEQFF
TRBV7-9 CASTGTGSTDTQYF
TRBV5-6 CASSFRPGMDGYTF
TRBV10-2 CASRSGGTEAFF
TRBV20-1 CSASGPSASYEQYF
TRBV7-2 CASSSPIHNEQFF
TRBV6-5 CASSFGGTEAFF
TRBV28 CASTLNRSTSTDTQYF
TRBV6-1 CASSEWTGLGNQPQHF
TRBV7-3 CASSPNGGGMADTQYF
TRBV12-5 CASGLGQGTDTQYF
TRBV9 CASSVRDSRRNSPLHF
TRBV5-6 CASSRTGEGNTGELFF
TRBV27 CASSLQTGRIYEQYF
TRBV7-9 CASRWGDGFGEQYF
TRBV5-4 CASSRGGVAGRYEQYF
TRBV14 CASSQNVANYGYTF
TRBV15 CATSRASGGYNEQFF
TRBV5-1 CASSLGRSTDTQYF
TRBV19 CASSTALRDSEGTQYF
TRBV5-1 CASSHGLAGSYNEQFF
TRBV10-3 CAIRGLGITDEQYF
TRBV12-3/TRBV12-4 CASSSTGSEKLFF
TRBV5-6 CASSSENYEQYF
TRBV19 CASSISARDEQYF
TRBV7-6 CASSLALAGGMDTQYF
TRBV7-3 CASSLEVSTDTQYF
TRBV19 CASRGLAGNPSSSYNEQFF
TRBV2 CASSERNWETQYF
TRBV5-1 CASSLVIAGGGTQYF
TRBV28 CASSLYRQSTNEKLFF
TRBV10-3 CAPGRGSYNEQFF
TRBV29-1 CSVEGPGQSYEQYF
TRBV3-1/TRBV3-2 CASSQDGFLGGYTF
TRBV3-1/TRBV3-2 CASSPSGTSGVVAQYF
TRBV27 CASSNRVLTDTQYF
TRBV11-2 CASSQTGTSGRIRQFF
TRBV10-1 CASGQGAMGELFF
TRBV12-1 CASSFRERESGNTIYF